The 6 T cell receptor beta chains below all came from one sample that was sequenced in a study of blood T cell repertoires in COVID-19. Produced via immunoSEQ multiplex PCR; TCRdb's table is partial and in-frame only. The table lists 250,000 to 300,000 clones, 89% of them singletons, with about 1.8% in the top ten. Sequenced sample: PBMCs or T cells enriched from blood (not recorded which). All receptors come from a woman in her thirties or forties who had recovered from COVID-19.

This clone was recorded at least ten times. This CDR3 is CASSQSTVAGGGTDTQYF. The DNA for the CDR3 is TGTGCCAGCAGCCAATCGACCGTAGCGGGGGGAGGCACAGATACGCAGTATTTT. The J gene is TRBJ2-3, the V gene TRBV3-1 (or the pseudogene TRBV3-2); 10 bases map to TRBD2. The germline V gene has CDR1 LGHDT and CDR2 YNNKEL (reference sequence). J lost 1 base, V lost 2 bases, and 9 bases had no gene match. The CDR3 is 18 residues long.

The chain carries TRBV27 and TRBJ2-7; tentative D call: TRBD2 (7 bases). Germline V gene data show CDR1 as MNHEY and CDR2 as SMNVEV (reference sequence). The CDR3 runs 14 residues. V lost 2 bases to trimming and J lost 6 bases, with 14 bases between them. The CDR3 protein is CASSLEGGRPEQYF. CDR3 nucleotide sequence: TGTGCCAGCAGTTTAGAGGGGGGGCGTCCCGAGCAGTACTTC.

This clone was recorded only once. The chain is built from TRBV7-9 and TRBJ1-1; 7 bases are a match to TRBD1. V shed 1 base, J shed 0 bases, and the junction held 8 bases outside the gene matches. This CDR3 contains 17 residues. The germline CDR1 and CDR2 sequences are SEHNR and FQNEAQ (reference sequence). Here the CDR3 reads CASSLGHRGLLNTEAFF. CDR3 DNA: TGTGCCAGCAGCTTAGGTCACAGGGGTTTATTGAACACTGAAGCTTTCTTT.

V usage is TRBV2 and J usage is TRBJ1-5, with a possible D match to TRBD1 (6 bases). The germline CDR1 and CDR2 sequences are SNHLY and FYNNEI. The length of the CDR3 is 13 residues. Deletions cut 5 bases from V and 3 bases from J, with 8 bases between. This CDR3 reads CASSRQANQPQHF. In DNA, the CDR3 is TGTGCCAGCAGTCGACAGGCCAATCAGCCCCAGCATTTT.

The chain links TRBV9 to TRBJ2-1; a possible D gene is TRBD2 (6 bases). Between the trimmed V and J ends, which lost 0 bases and 5 bases, there was a span of 15 bases. This CDR3 has 16 residues. Germline CDR1 reads SGDLS; CDR2 reads YYNGEE. This CDR3 reads CASSVDPGLNHNEQFF. The CDR3 DNA reads as TGTGCCAGCAGCGTAGATCCAGGACTAAACCACAATGAGCAGTTCTTC.

The V and J genes are TRBV18 and TRBJ2-3, with 10 bases lining up with TRBD1. Trimming took 2 bases from V and 4 from J; bases not matched to a gene: 3. Germline V CDR1 and CDR2: KGHSH, LQKENI. CDR3 length: 15 amino acids. This chain's CDR3 is CASSPATGGSDTQYF. CDR3 bases: TGTGCCAGCTCACCAGCGACAGGGGGCTCAGATACGCAGTATTTT.